This TCR beta chain derives from a study of blood T cell repertoires in COVID-19. Whole-study context: PBMCs, B-cell-depleted T cells, or T cells were the source of the cDNA or gDNA that made up the material.

Cohorts were determined from participant-reported clinical history. Authors' methods: Estimation of nucleated cell counts relied on the amplification of reference gene primers. TCRdb keeps only in-frame clones here, not all; method: immunoSEQ multiplex PCR. D and trimming come from the DNA, and the V and J calls and clone size come from that table. The top ten hold about 15% of the sample, which has 220,000 or so clones, 85% to 90% seen once. The V gene's germline CDR1 is MNHEY and CDR2 SMNVEV (reference sequence). The CDR3 loop spans 13 amino acids. V lost 3 bases and J 3 bases, leaving 8 bases between the germline ends.

This sequence originates from a woman in her forties or fifties with acute COVID-19. The sample comprised PBMCs or T cells enriched from blood (not recorded which). The chain uses TRBV27 and TRBJ1-2; no clear D gene. The CDR3 spells CASSLAPDYGYTF. CDR3 in DNA: TGTGCCAGCAGTTTGGCACCTGACTATGGCTACACCTTC.